The next 14 T cell receptor beta chains were all read from a single sample in a study of blood T cell repertoires in COVID-19. The protocol was immunoSEQ multiplex PCR, while the TCRdb copy is restricted to in-frame clones and leaves out a portion. The repertoire holds some 260,000 clones, with around 88% as singletons. The material sequenced was peripheral blood. Receptors originate from a woman aged 30 to 39 with COVID-19, enrolled during active disease.

The CDR3 here is CATGIGVANYGYTF. CDR3 coding DNA: TGTGCCACCGGTATAGGGGTAGCTAACTATGGCTACACCTTC. This rearrangement joins TRBV6-5 to TRBJ1-2; possible D gene TRBD1, 5 bases. With 10 bases removed from V and 0 bases from J, the gap between germline ends came to 15 bases. CDR3 size: 14 residues. Germline CDR1 MNHEY, CDR2 SVGAGI.

V usage is TRBV4-3 and J usage is TRBJ2-3; 12 positions match TRBD2. In germline, CDR1 is LGHNA, CDR2 YSLEER. J was trimmed by 2 bases and V by 0 bases; bases with no gene match: 6. The CDR3 totals 18 residues. CDR3 bases: TGCGCCAGCAGCCAAGATTACGGACTAGCGGGGCTCACAGATACGCAGTATTTT. Amino acids: CASSQDYGLAGLTDTQYF.

The gene calls are TRBV7-2 and TRBJ1-4; 9 positions agree with TRBD1. The germline V gene has CDR1 SGHTA and CDR2 FQGNSA. Trimming removed 5 bases from V and 8 bases from J; junction bases left unmatched: 6. The CDR3 length is 14 residues. The CDR3 bases are TGTGCCAGCAGCCCCGACAGGGGGGAGGAAAAACTGTTTTTT. Encoded protein: CASSPDRGEEKLFF.

This chain joins TRBV7-8 and TRBJ2-7; 7 bases map to TRBD1. CDR3 size: 13 residues. Germline lookup yields CDR1 SGHVS and CDR2 FQNEAQ. V lost 5 bases to trimming and J lost 1 base; unmatched junction nucleotides: 2. Here the CDR3 reads CASSQDRSYEQYV. CDR3 nucleotide sequence: TGTGCCAGCAGCCAGGACAGGTCCTACGAGCAGTACGTC.

J is TRBJ1-2 and V is TRBV10-1; 10 positions match TRBD1. The length of the CDR3 is 13 residues. Germline V CDR1 and CDR2: WNHNN, SYGVQD (reference sequence). V shed 5 bases and J 8 bases; nucleotides not matched to a gene: 5. CDR3 sequence (DNA): TGCGCCAGCAGTATGACAGGGGGCATCGGCTACACCTTC. Protein: CASSMTGGIGYTF.

The chain recombines TRBV6-5 with TRBJ1-4; tentatively, D is TRBD1 (5 bases). V was clipped by 7 bases and J by 7 bases, with 16 bases between them. The germline gives CDR1 MNHEY, CDR2 SVGAGI. The CDR3 spans 14 residues. DNA of the CDR3: TGTGCCAGCAATCCAGGGCCCCCGAGTGAAAAACTGTTTTTT. Protein sequence: CASNPGPPSEKLFF.

The chain combines TRBV24-1 with TRBJ2-1; 7 nucleotides align to TRBD2. V was clipped by 1 base and J by 0 bases; unmatched bases: 5. The V gene's germline CDR1 is KGHDR and CDR2 SFDVKD. CDR3 length: 17 amino acids. CDR3 DNA: TGTGCCACCAGTGATTTAGCAGGGACTACCTCCTACAATGAGCAGTTCTTC. Its protein product is CATSDLAGTTSYNEQFF.

The chain carries TRBV12-3 or TRBV12-4 and TRBJ2-2; D is unresolved. V was cut by 6 bases and J by 6 bases, with 8 bases left in between. The CDR3 runs 12 residues. This chain's CDR3 is CASSPLSGELFF. The CDR3 DNA is TGTGCCAGCAGCCCACTCTCCGGGGAGCTGTTTTTT.

The genes are TRBV30 and TRBJ2-5; TRBD2 might be the D (5 bases). V was pared by 4 bases and J by 1 base, with 10 bases between. Germline assignment: CDR1 GTSNPN and CDR2 SVGIG (reference sequence). This CDR3 spans 13 amino acids. CDR3 sequence (DNA): TGTGCCTGGACGGGAAGACCCCAAGAGACCCAGTACTTC. Translated, it gives CAWTGRPQETQYF.

This clone was seen just once. This sequence joins TRBV11-2 and TRBJ1-2; D uncertain. Germline CDR1 and CDR2: SGHAT and FQNNGV. This CDR3 has 13 amino acids. The ends were cut back, 0 bases at V and 2 bases at J, with 4 bases in the middle. CDR3 coding DNA: TGTGCCAGCAGCTTAGACGGGAACTATGGCTACACCTTC. This encodes CASSLDGNYGYTF.

The chain employs TRBV6-6 and TRBJ1-1, with a possible D match to TRBD1 (6 bases). With 8 bases removed from V and 4 bases from J, the gap between germline ends came to 14 bases. CDR1 and CDR2 from the germline V gene are MNHNY and SVGAGI (reference sequence). The CDR3 has 13 amino acids. Here the CDR3 reads CASRSTGITEAFF. The CDR3 region has the DNA TGTGCCAGCCGAAGTACAGGGATCACTGAAGCTTTCTTT.

V is TRBV29-1 and J is TRBJ1-4, with a possible D match to TRBD1 (5 bases). Per germline, CDR1 SQVTM and CDR2 ANQGSEA. The CDR3 totals 14 residues. Deletions cut 4 bases from V and 8 bases from J, with 17 bases between. CDR3 nucleotide sequence: TGCAGCGTTGGGGAACGGTTTAAGGGGGAAAAACTGTTTTTT. This codes for CSVGERFKGEKLFF.

This chain uses TRBV6-6 with TRBJ2-3, with 9 bases fitting TRBD2. The ends lost 2 bases at V and 5 bases at J; junction bases unmatched: 8. Per the germline V gene, CDR1 is MNHNY and CDR2 is SVGAGI (reference sequence). This CDR3 has 16 amino acids. In nucleotides, the CDR3 is TGTGCCAGCAGTTACGGTGCGGGAGGGGTCCGAGATACGCAGTATTTT. Translation: CASSYGAGGVRDTQYF.

This rearrangement joins TRBV4-1 to TRBJ2-5; 9 bases align to TRBD2. The CDR3 has 18 residues. Germline V gene lookup returns CDR1 MGHRA and CDR2 YSYEKL. After removal of 0 bases from V and 4 bases from J, the junction contained 12 bases not matched to a gene. The CDR3 DNA follows: TGCGCCAGCAGCCAAGATAGGCTAGCGGGGCCCGTGCGAGAGACCCAGTACTTC. Encoded protein: CASSQDRLAGPVRETQYF.